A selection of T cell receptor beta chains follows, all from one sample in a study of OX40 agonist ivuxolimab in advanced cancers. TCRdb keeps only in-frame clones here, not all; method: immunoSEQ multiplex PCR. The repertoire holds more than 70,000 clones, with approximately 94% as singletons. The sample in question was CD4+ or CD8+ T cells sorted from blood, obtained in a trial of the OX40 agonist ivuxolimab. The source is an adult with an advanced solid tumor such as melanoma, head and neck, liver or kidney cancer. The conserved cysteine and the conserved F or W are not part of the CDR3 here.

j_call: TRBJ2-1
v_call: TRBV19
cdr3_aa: ASGQGSSYNEQF

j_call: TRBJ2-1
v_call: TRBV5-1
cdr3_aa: ASSWNNGRATYNEQF

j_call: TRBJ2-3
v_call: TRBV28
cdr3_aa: ASSPPGIGADTQY

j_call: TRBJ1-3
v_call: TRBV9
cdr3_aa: ASSSYLSSGNTIY

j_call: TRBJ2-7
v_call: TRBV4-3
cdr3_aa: ASSQDSPARGLSNPASYEQY

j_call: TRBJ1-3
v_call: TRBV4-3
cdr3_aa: ASSQALGTDSGNTIY

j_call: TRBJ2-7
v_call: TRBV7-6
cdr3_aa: ASSLAGSGYEQY

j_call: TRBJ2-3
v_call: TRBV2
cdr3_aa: ASSDEGGPDTQY

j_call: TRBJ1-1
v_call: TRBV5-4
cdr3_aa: ASSSTVMVTEAF

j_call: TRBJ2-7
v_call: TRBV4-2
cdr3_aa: ASSQDYSGRPSYEQY

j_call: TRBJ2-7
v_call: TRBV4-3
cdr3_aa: ASSQNNPGEQY

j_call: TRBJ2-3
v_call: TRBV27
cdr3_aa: ASSLLTSGSGTDTQY

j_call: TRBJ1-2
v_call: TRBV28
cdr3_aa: ASTQGGGGYT

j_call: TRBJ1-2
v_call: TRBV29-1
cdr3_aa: SVENVGQGYGYT

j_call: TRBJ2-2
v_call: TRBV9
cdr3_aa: ASSTSGTSYTGELF

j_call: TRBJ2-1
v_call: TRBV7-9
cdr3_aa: ASSYTGSYNEQF

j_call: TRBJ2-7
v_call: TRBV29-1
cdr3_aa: SVEGGRFHEQY

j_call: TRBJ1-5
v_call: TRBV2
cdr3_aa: ASRGTGGRQPQH

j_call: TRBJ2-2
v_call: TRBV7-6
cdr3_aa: ASNQGASNTGELF

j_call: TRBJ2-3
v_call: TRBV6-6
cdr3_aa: ASSYRLTDTQY

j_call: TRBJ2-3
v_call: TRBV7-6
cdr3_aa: ASSPYSQGASDTQY

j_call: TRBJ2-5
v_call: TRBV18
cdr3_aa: ASSPDKETQY

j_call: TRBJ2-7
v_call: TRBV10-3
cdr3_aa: AITPGQGAQEQY

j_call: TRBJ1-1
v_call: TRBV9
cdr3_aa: ASSVDTEPEAF

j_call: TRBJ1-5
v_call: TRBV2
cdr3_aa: ASTGRGLNQPQH

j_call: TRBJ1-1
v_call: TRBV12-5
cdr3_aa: ASGLSSTEAF

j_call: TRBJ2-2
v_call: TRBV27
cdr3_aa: ASRGFGTGELF

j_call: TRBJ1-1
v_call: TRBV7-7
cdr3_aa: ASSPGMNTEAF

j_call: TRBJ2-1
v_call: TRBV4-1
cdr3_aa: ASNTGTSGYNEQF